This TCR beta chain was sequenced during a study of blood T cell repertoires in COVID-19. Across the study: Some COVID-19 samples were acute and others convalescent; all came from the United States, Italy and Spain. Sources were T cells, B-cell-depleted T cells, or PBMCs; the material itself was cDNA or gDNA.

Generated by immunoSEQ multiplex PCR, the TCRdb table keeps only in-frame clones and is missing some. The sample lists 85,000 to 130,000 clones, approximately 80% occurring once. The TCR comes from a woman between 55 and 75 years old with acute or convalescent COVID-19. Sequenced input: peripheral blood.

The CDR3 loop is CAISRVAGLGTDTQYF. The CDR3 DNA is TGTGCCATCAGTAGGGTAGCGGGACTGGGCACAGATACGCAGTATTTT. This chain uses TRBV10-3 with TRBJ2-3; 8 bases fit TRBD2. Germline lookup yields CDR1 ENHRY and CDR2 SYGVKD. This CDR3 spans 16 amino acids. Trimming at V came to 5 bases and at J to 1 base, leaving 8 bases not matched to a gene.